This TCR beta chain was identified during a study of vaccination and CD4 T cells after COVID-19 (dated by TCRdb to between 2021 and 2023). With respect to the entire study: Convalescent patients had a positive SARS-CoV-2 result on nasal swab PCR, and of these patients, nine had mild disease and one had severe disease. Three convalescent patients were sampled both early after vaccination (day 14) and late after vaccination (days 161 to 241). Control cultures received a CEFX viral epitope pool as the positive control, an HIV-1 Nef peptide pool as the negative control, or no peptide. In the convalescent cohort there were six males and four females, among whom were two Hispanic individuals, seven Caucasians, two Asians and one multiracial person. Participants received two doses of either the Pfizer-BioNTech BNT162b2 vaccine (n=8) or the Moderna mRNA-1273 vaccine (n=2). Overlapping spike peptide pools from SARS-CoV-2 and from the common cold coronaviruses HCoV-NL63, HCoV-OC43 and HCoV-229E were used as culture stimuli. In fewer than 12 COVID-19 convalescent patients and several infection-naive healthy vaccine recipients, researchers compared the spike-specific CD4+ TCR repertoire from before mRNA vaccination with the repertoire from after. Post-vaccine blood samples were obtained a median of about 70 days after the second vaccine dose, with a range of about 12 to 241 days. Post-COVID blood samples were collected from convalescent patients a median of approximately 100 days after diagnosis, with a range of about 35 to 170 days. What the work shows at the level of the full study, not this receptor alone: Relatively few convalescent patients were included in the study, and early timepoints after natural infection were not analyzed. Of the vaccine-specific clones found in convalescent patients, nearly all (304 of 307) were mono-reactive for SARS-CoV-2 spike instead of being cross-reactive with common cold coronaviruses. In convalescent patients, a median 86.3% of post-vaccine SARS-CoV-2-reactive clones were detected only after vaccination, suggesting vaccine-specific priming. The median number of SARS-CoV-2-reactive clonotypes rose from 20 to 25 after infection to 38 after vaccination, but the change was not significant.

Clipping removes 0 bases from V and 1 base from J, with 7 as the unmatched junction base count. Measured from the cysteine to the phenylalanine, the CDR3 is 17 residues long. Only CDR3 DNA is held: 51 bases, read in frame from base 1. The germline V gene specifies MNHEY as CDR1 and SVGAGI as CDR2. Comment on this clonotype: Its binding antigen is unknown. Base qualities are not provided; no much larger clone lies one nucleotide away.

Libraries were made using PCR. TCR sequencing of DNA from cultured CD4+ T cells used the Oncomine TCR Beta short-read assay at the Johns Hopkins FTIC core. Genomic DNA was extracted from the cultured CD4+ T cells with the QIAamp micro DNA kit. Oncomine TCR Beta libraries from cultured CD4+ T cells were pooled with unique dual indexes and sequenced on an Illumina iSeq 100. In the authors' own workflow: Non-productive sequences were removed, and CDR3s that did not start with C, did not end with F or W, or were shorter than 7 amino acids were discarded. Antigen-specific clonotypes were identified with the MANAFEST web application by comparing peptide-stimulated wells with reference and other culture wells. Positive clones required FDR below 0.05, an odds ratio above 5, and productive frequency above 0.1% in at least two of three replicate wells. A clonotype was classed as cross-reactive if the clonotype showed significant expansion both in SARS-CoV-2 spike wells and in at least one common cold coronavirus spike condition. CDR3 homology was assessed with Levenshtein distances (stringdist) and unrooted phylogenetic trees (ape) in R version 3.6.1. Clones were called with MiXCR by TCRdb after fastp trimmed the public reads at Q25, and only in-frame beta chains were retained. Each entry is one CDR3 protein sequence, shown with its most common DNA and genes. These V and J calls derive from TCRdb rather than the authors' analysis. Within this sample are around 25,000 distinct CDR3 sequences, with around 30% of them counted one time only. Approximately 2.8% of the sample belongs to the ten largest clones.

This specimen's time point label, per the study, means: late sampling 161 to 241 days after vaccination in three convalescent patients. The sample's treatment or condition, from its label and the paper: 10-day PBMC culture with coronavirus spike peptide pools or control peptides (ViraFEST assay). The ViraFEST assay was used in the study, in which antigen-specific T cells were expanded with peptide pools and expanded clonotypes were subsequently identified by TCR sequencing. The positive SARS-CoV-2 PCR tests of the convalescent patients were dated from March to December 2020, before the Alpha, Beta and Delta variants emerged in the United States. Each well held about 2 million PBMCs cultured in IMDM containing approximately 5% human AB serum and approximately 9.1 IU/ml IL-2, with roughly 10 ug/ml peptide pools added. Half of the culture medium was replaced with fresh IL-2-containing medium on days 3 and 7. CD4+ T cells were isolated after approximately eleven days of culture through negative selection using the EasySep CD4+ T cell isolation kit. Ficoll-Paque Plus gradient centrifugation was used to isolate PBMCs from whole blood, and the isolated PBMCs were then either used fresh or cryopreserved at -140C. Culture conditions were generally each tested in triplicate wells.

This clonotype originated in a human donor who had recovered from COVID-19. The source material was CD4+ T cells from blood, cultured in vitro, sampled about 7 months after SARS-CoV-2 vaccination. The sequence is built from TRBV6-5 and TRBJ2-3, and 7 junctional nucleotides match TRBD2. DNA sequence: TGTGCCAGCAGTTACTCGGGGACTATCCAGGGCACAGATACGCAGTATTTT. This sequence encodes CASSYSGTIQGTDTQYF.